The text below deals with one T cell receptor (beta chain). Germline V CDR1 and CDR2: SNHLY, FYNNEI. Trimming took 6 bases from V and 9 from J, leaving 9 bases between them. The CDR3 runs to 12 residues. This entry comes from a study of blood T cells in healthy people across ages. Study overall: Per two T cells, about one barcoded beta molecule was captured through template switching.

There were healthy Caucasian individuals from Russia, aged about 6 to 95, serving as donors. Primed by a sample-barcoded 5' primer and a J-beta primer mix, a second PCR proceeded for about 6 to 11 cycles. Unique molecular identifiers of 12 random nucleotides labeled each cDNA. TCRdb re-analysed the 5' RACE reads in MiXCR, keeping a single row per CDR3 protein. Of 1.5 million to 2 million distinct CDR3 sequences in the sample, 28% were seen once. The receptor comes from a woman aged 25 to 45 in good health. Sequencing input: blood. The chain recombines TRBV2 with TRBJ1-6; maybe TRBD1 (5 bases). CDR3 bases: TGTGCCAGCAGAGACAGTGGTTCACCCCTCCACTTT. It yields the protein CASRDSGSPLHF.